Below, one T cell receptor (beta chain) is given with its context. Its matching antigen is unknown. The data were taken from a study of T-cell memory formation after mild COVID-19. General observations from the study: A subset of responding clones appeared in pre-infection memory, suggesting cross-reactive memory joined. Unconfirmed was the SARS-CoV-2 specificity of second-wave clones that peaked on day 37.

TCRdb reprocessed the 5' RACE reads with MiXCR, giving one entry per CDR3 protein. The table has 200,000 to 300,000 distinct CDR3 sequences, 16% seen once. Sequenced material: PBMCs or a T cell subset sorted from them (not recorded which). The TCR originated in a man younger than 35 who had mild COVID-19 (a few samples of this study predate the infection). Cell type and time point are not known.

CDR3 in DNA: TGTGCCAGCAGCTGGGGGATCACAGATACGCAGTATTTT. Its protein is CASSWGITDTQYF. V and J are TRBV7-3 and TRBJ2-3; D may match TRBD1 or TRBD2 (5 bases each). The V end was cut by 4 bases, the J end by 2 bases, with 7 bases between. CDR1 is SGHTA, CDR2 FQGTGA, per germline. The CDR3 loop spans 13 amino acids.